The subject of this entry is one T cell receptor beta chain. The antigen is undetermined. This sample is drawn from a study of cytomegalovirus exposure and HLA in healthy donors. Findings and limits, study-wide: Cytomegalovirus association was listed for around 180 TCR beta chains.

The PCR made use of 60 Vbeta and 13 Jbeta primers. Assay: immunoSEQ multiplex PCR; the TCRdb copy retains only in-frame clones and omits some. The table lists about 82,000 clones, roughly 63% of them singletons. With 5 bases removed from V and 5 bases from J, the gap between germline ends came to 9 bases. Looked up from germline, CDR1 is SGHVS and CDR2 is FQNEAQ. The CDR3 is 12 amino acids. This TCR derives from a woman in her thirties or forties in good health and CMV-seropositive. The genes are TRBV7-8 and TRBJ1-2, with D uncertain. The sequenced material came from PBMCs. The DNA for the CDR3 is TGTGCCAGCAGCCCCCGGGAATATGGCTACACCTTC. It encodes CASSPREYGYTF.